Below, 21 T cell receptor beta chains from the same sample are listed, as sequenced in a study of cytomegalovirus exposure and HLA in healthy donors. The PCR used 60 Vbeta and 13 Jbeta primers. TCRdb's copy holds only in-frame clones and misses some; the assay was immunoSEQ multiplex PCR. The sample shows 150,000 to 200,000 clones, 80% of them seen only once. Material for sequencing was PBMCs. These receptors all stem from a woman between 40 and 50 years old in good health and CMV-seronegative.

The V gene is TRBV18, the J gene TRBJ1-2; 7 bases align to TRBD1. Germline V CDR1 and CDR2: KGHSH, LQKENI. Trimming cost V 4 bases and J 7 bases; bases outside gene matches: 12. CDR3 length equals 15 residues. The chain's CDR3 is CASSLSNRGEGGYTF. DNA for the CDR3: TGTGCCAGCTCACTATCAAACAGGGGAGAAGGTGGCTACACCTTC.

V usage is TRBV7-2 and J usage is TRBJ1-2; possible D gene TRBD1, 5 bases. V was shortened by 5 bases and J by 2 bases, with 15 bases between the two germline ends. Germline CDR1 SGHTA, CDR2 FQGNSA. CDR3 length equals 15 residues. The CDR3 region is CASSPSPTENYGYTF. CDR3 sequence (DNA): TGTGCCAGCAGCCCTAGTCCGACAGAAAACTATGGCTACACCTTC.

Turning to this clone: In the same sample, other DNA sequences code for this CDR3. The chain links TRBV28 to TRBJ1-1; TRBD1 matches at 7 bases. Germline CDR1 and CDR2: MDHEN and SYDVKM. This CDR3 contains 12 residues. V lost 5 bases and J lost 5; bases outside the gene matches: 2. The CDR3 DNA reads TGTGCCAGCAGTCTACAGGGGACTGAAGCTTTCTTT. It is translated as CASSLQGTEAFF.

As DNA, the CDR3 is TGCGCCAGCAGCTTGGGAACAGTGAACACTGAAGCTTTCTTT. Translation: CASSLGTVNTEAFF. The V call is TRBV5-1, the J call TRBJ1-1; D call uncertain. The CDR3 contains 14 residues. V gave up 0 bases and J gave up 0 bases, with 6 bases separating them. Germline assignment: CDR1 SGHRS and CDR2 YFSETQ.

The J gene is TRBJ2-3, the V gene TRBV5-1, with TRBD2 matching 14 bases. Per germline, CDR1 SGHRS and CDR2 YFSETQ. The CDR3 is 15 residues long. V lost 3 bases and J lost 7; bases outside the gene matches: 4. CDR3 DNA: TGCGCCAGCAGCTCCGGGACTAGCGGGAGACATACGCAGTATTTT. This gives the protein CASSSGTSGRHTQYF.

The J gene is TRBJ2-5, the V gene TRBV27, with no clear D. Trimming removed 6 bases at V and 0 bases at J, with 11 bases between. Germline values: CDR1 MNHEY, CDR2 SMNVEV (reference sequence). The CDR3 has 14 amino acids. This CDR3 reads CASSSQTYQETQYF. CDR3 DNA: TGTGCCAGCAGCTCACAGACGTACCAAGAGACCCAGTACTTC.

The chain joins TRBV11-2 to TRBJ1-1; the D is unclear. This CDR3 is built from 11 residues. The V end lost 3 bases, the J end lost 11 bases, and 10 bases lay between the germline ends. CDR1 is SGHAT and CDR2 is FQNNGV in the germline V gene. The CDR3 reads CASSFYVRAFF. The DNA for the CDR3 is TGTGCCAGCAGCTTCTATGTCAGGGCTTTCTTT.

The chain recombines TRBV5-1 with TRBJ2-5, with 8 bases that match TRBD1. The CDR3 loop spans 15 amino acids. Germline V gene lookup returns CDR1 SGHRS and CDR2 YFSETQ. V shed 0 bases, J shed 3 bases, and the junction held 4 bases outside the gene matches. This CDR3 reads CASSLGDRFEETQYF. The CDR3, as DNA: TGCGCCAGCAGCTTGGGGGACAGGTTCGAAGAGACCCAGTACTTC.

CDR3 DNA: TGTGCCAGCAGCTCCGCAACGGAACTACCTGGAAACACCATATATTTT. Its protein product is CASSSATELPGNTIYF. The chain uses TRBV5-4 and TRBJ1-3; D remains ambiguous. Germline V lookup: CDR1 SGHNT, CDR2 YYREEE (reference sequence). V lost 3 bases to trimming and J lost 2 bases, with 15 bases between them. The CDR3 is 16 residues long.

The chain uses TRBV19 and TRBJ2-6, with 12 positions matching TRBD2. The trim removed 4 bases at V and 2 bases at J, leaving 3 bases unmatched. The germline V gene has CDR1 LNHDA and CDR2 SQIVND (reference sequence). This CDR3 region has 17 residues. CDR3 coding DNA: TGTGCCAGTAGTAAAGCTAGCGGGAGGGCTGGGGCCAACGTCCTGACTTTC. The encoded protein is CASSKASGRAGANVLTF. Filled out from reference TRBV19 and TRBJ2-6, the complete variable domain reads DGGITQSPKYLFRKEGQNVTLSCEQNLNHDAMYWYRQDPGQGLRLIYYSQIVNDFQKGDIAEGYSVSREKKESFPLTVTSAQKNPTAFYLCASSKASGRAGANVLTFGAGSRLTVL.

The rearrangement links TRBV27 to TRBJ2-3; tentatively, D is TRBD2 (6 bases). The CDR3 has 15 residues. Germline V gene data show CDR1 as MNHEY and CDR2 as SMNVEV (reference sequence). The V gene lost 0 bases and the J gene lost 6 bases, with 13 bases spanning the gap. The CDR3 bases are TGTGCCAGCAGTTTATCGGAAGCGGGTGACGATACGCAGTATTTT. It translates to CASSLSEAGDDTQYF.

This clone has just a few counts. CDR3 DNA: TGTGCCAGCAGTGATCATCGGGTGATGGAGACCCAGTACTTC. Protein product: CASSDHRVMETQYF. The gene calls are TRBV6-1 and TRBJ2-5; D ambiguous. Trimming cost V 3 bases and J 5 bases, with 13 bases left between them. Germline CDR1 MNHNS, CDR2 SASEGT. CDR3 size: 14 residues.

The J gene is TRBJ1-6, the V gene TRBV2, with 8 bases aligning to TRBD1. Germline V lookup: CDR1 SNHLY, CDR2 FYNNEI. The CDR3 loop spans 16 amino acids. The CDR3 DNA is TGTACACAGAAAAAGGCAGGGGGCAGGGTTGATTCACCCCTCCACTTT. This sequence encodes CTQKKAGGRVDSPLHF.

V and J are TRBV7-3 and TRBJ2-3; weak D call: TRBD2 (6 bases). The CDR3 sequence is 14 residues long. Germline CDR1 and CDR2: SGHTA and FQGTGA. V dropped 2 bases and J dropped 6 bases, with 12 bases sitting between them. The CDR3 nucleotides are TGTGCCAGCAGCTTACTGGCGGGATCTGATACGCAGTATTTT. This gives the protein CASSLLAGSDTQYF.

This clone came up a few times. The chain links TRBV5-1 to TRBJ2-3; 7 positions agree with TRBD1. CDR3 length: 16 amino acids. J was trimmed by 4 bases and V by 0 bases; bases with no gene match: 8. In germline, CDR1 is SGHRS, CDR2 YFSETQ. CDR3 sequence (DNA): TGCGCCAGCAGCTTGGGGGGGACAGACGGTTCAGATACGCAGTATTTT. It specifies CASSLGGTDGSDTQYF.

The chain has TRBV27 and TRBJ2-5; D perhaps matches TRBD2 (6 bases). The CDR3 totals 17 residues. With 5 bases removed from V and 0 bases from J, the gap between germline ends came to 19 bases. In germline, CDR1 is MNHEY, CDR2 SMNVEV (reference sequence). This CDR3 reads CASSPQSGVAHQETQYF. The CDR3 DNA follows: TGTGCCAGCAGTCCCCAATCGGGAGTGGCCCACCAAGAGACCCAGTACTTC.

The genes are TRBV7-9 and TRBJ2-1; 10 bases line up with TRBD2. The CDR3 spans 14 residues. V lost 11 bases, J lost 1 base, and 5 bases stayed unmatched. Germline CDR1 SEHNR, CDR2 FQNEAQ (reference sequence). CDR3 coding DNA: TGTGCCGGATTAGCGGGAGGTTCCTACAATGAGCAGTTCTTC. Its protein product is CAGLAGGSYNEQFF.

J is TRBJ2-3 and V is TRBV2; TRBD2 aligns across 9 bases. Germline V CDR1 and CDR2: SNHLY, FYNNEI. V gave up 7 bases and J gave up 0 bases; unmatched junction bases: 5. This CDR3 comprises 15 residues. CDR3 residues: CASTNSGSSTDTQYF. The DNA of the CDR3 is TGTGCCAGCACCAATAGCGGGAGTAGCACAGATACGCAGTATTTT.

This clone was seen a single time. This chain links TRBV6-5 with TRBJ1-1, with D perhaps matching TRBD1 (5 bases). V lost 0 bases and J lost 11, with 19 bases in between. Germline V lookup: CDR1 MNHEY, CDR2 SVGAGI. CDR3 size: 15 residues. DNA for the CDR3: TGTGCCAGCAGTTACTCGGGTAGGGGAGGTTTCAGCGCTTTCTTT. It is translated as CASSYSGRGGFSAFF.

The chain uses TRBV27 and TRBJ2-7; the match to TRBD2 covers 11 bases. V shed 3 bases and J 4 bases; nucleotides not matched to a gene: 5. The germline V gene has CDR1 MNHEY and CDR2 SMNVEV (reference sequence). The CDR3 has 15 amino acids. This CDR3 reads CASSFKGLADYEQYF. DNA for the CDR3: TGTGCCAGCAGTTTCAAGGGACTAGCGGATTACGAGCAGTACTTC.

CDR3 sequence reads: CASSLRSVVLGGAVHGYTF. Written as DNA, the CDR3 is TGTGCCAGCAGCTTAAGATCTGTGGTATTGGGGGGGGCTGTCCACGGCTACACCTTC. V gene TRBV7-2 combines with J gene TRBJ1-2, with D maybe TRBD1 (6 bases). The CDR3 has 19 amino acids. Trimming left V 2 bases short and J 8 bases short, with 30 bases between. CDR1 and CDR2 from the germline V gene are SGHTA and FQGNSA.